The 3 T cell receptor beta chains presented below share a single source sample, sequenced in a study of CD8 T cells in acute hepatitis C reinfection. As to time point: naive CD8 control sorted from an acute-time-point sample. Sequencing was performed with immunoSEQ multiplex PCR; in TCRdb, only in-frame clones are kept and a portion is missing. The sample contains about 38,000 clones, approximately 83% of which appear only once. Input material: naive CD8+ T cells from PBMCs. Source of these receptors: a woman aged 18-35 years who spontaneously cleared hepatitis C infection.

V and J are TRBV9 and TRBJ1-2; D perhaps matches TRBD1 (6 bases). Trimming stripped 5 bases from V and 4 bases from J, with 9 bases between. From germline, CDR1 is SGDLS and CDR2 YYNGEE. The CDR3 length is 12 residues. Written as DNA, the CDR3 is TGTGCCAGCAGTGAGGACAGCTATGGCTACACCTTC. It is translated as CASSEDSYGYTF.

The J gene is TRBJ2-1, the V gene TRBV7-9; TRBD2 aligns across 8 bases. After removal of 3 bases from V and 5 bases from J, the junction contained 6 bases not matched to a gene. Germline CDR1 and CDR2: SEHNR and FQNEAQ (reference sequence). This CDR3 spans 15 amino acids. The CDR3 sequence is CASSFLAGGHNEQFF. The CDR3 nucleotides are TGTGCCAGCAGCTTCCTGGCGGGAGGACACAATGAGCAGTTCTTC.

The chain joins TRBV29-1 to TRBJ1-1; 7 bases line up with TRBD1. Germline V gene lookup returns CDR1 SQVTM and CDR2 ANQGSEA. CDR3 length equals 15 residues. The ends lost 5 bases at V and 0 bases at J; junction bases unmatched: 9. CDR3 sequence (DNA): TGCAGCGTTATTAGAATTGGACAGGTGAACACTGAAGCTTTCTTT. Residues: CSVIRIGQVNTEAFF.